This T cell receptor (beta chain) was retrieved from a study of beta chain features in type 1 diabetes. Study outcomes and limitations: Among patients with Type 1 diabetes, TCRB CDR3s were moderately but significantly shorter in every one of the four CD4+ subsets.

This clone has just a few counts. The antigen remains undetermined. CDR3 length equals 15 residues. V was cut by 1 base and J by 7 bases, with 16 bases left in between. The germline V gene has CDR1 SGHTA and CDR2 FQGNSA. Sequenced material consisted of expressed TCRB transcripts (all of the isolated RNA was reverse transcribed). Sequencing was performed with immunoSEQ multiplex PCR; in TCRdb, only in-frame clones are kept and a portion is missing. The sample has some 350,000 clones; over 8.5% are singletons. The chain couples TRBV7-2 to TRBJ1-1, with unresolved D. Sample: central memory CD4+ T cells from blood. This clonotype was obtained from a man aged 30 to 39 with type 1 diabetes. CDR3 bases: TGTGCCAGCAGCTTAGGCCCCCGTACCGGGCTTGAAGCTTTCTTT. The encoded protein is CASSLGPRTGLEAFF.